This passage covers 20 T cell receptor beta chains from one sample sequenced in a study of OX40 agonist ivuxolimab in advanced cancers. The method was the immunoSEQ multiplex PCR assay. TCRdb's version of the immuneACCESS table is confined to in-frame rearrangements and falls short of the full clone set. An unresolved V gene accounts for under half of the shortfall where checked; the remainder is of unknown origin. This sample comprises 50,000 to 70,000 clones, 70% to 90% of them detected only once. The ten largest clones represent approximately 1.1% of the sample. The sample consisted of CD4+ or CD8+ T cells sorted from blood, taken in a trial of the OX40 agonist ivuxolimab. Source of these receptors: an adult with an advanced solid tumor such as melanoma, head and neck, liver or kidney cancer.

The chain joins TRBV7-9 to TRBJ2-2; perhaps D is TRBD1 or TRBD2 (5 bases each). The CDR3 totals 16 residues. V shed 5 bases and J shed 2 bases, with 15 bases lying between them. CDR1 is SEHNR, CDR2 FQNEAQ, per germline (reference sequence). Here the CDR3 DNA reads TGTGCCAGCAGCCCTGGGACCGACCTAAACACCGGGGAGCTGTTTTTT. This gives the protein CASSPGTDLNTGELFF.

The V and J genes are TRBV28 and TRBJ1-1; D remains unclear. Germline CDR1 and CDR2: MDHEN and SYDVKM. Trimming removed 5 bases from V and 0 bases from J, with 13 bases in between. There are 15 residues in the CDR3. CDR3 sequence reads: CASSRAADMNTEAFF. The CDR3 DNA sequence: TGTGCCAGCAGTCGGGCGGCAGACATGAACACTGAAGCTTTCTTT.

The chain has TRBV7-9 and TRBJ1-3; no firm D call. With 3 bases removed from V and 4 bases from J, the gap between germline ends came to 7 bases. Germline values: CDR1 SEHNR, CDR2 FQNEAQ (reference sequence). The CDR3 has 13 amino acids. CDR3 DNA sequence: TGTGCCAGCAGCTTTTCACAGGGAAACACCATATATTTT. Its translation: CASSFSQGNTIYF.

This chain uses TRBV25-1 with TRBJ2-1, with TRBD2 as a possible D gene (5 bases). This CDR3 has 14 amino acids. Germline CDR1 reads MGHDK; CDR2 reads SYGVNS. Trimming cost V 4 bases and J 10 bases, with 17 bases left between them. The CDR3 DNA reads TGTGCCAGCAGTGCCCCTGGACTTCTCGTAGAGCAGTTCTTC. Translating it yields CASSAPGLLVEQFF. The whole variable domain, remainder taken from reference TRBV25-1 and TRBJ2-1, is EADIYQTPRYLVIGTGKKITLECSQTMGHDKMYWYQQDPGMELHLIHYSYGVNSTEKGDLSSESTVSRIRTEHFPLTLESARPSHTSQYLCASSAPGLLVEQFFGPGTRLTVL.

The chain links TRBV5-1 to TRBJ2-7, with 11 nucleotides matching TRBD2. Unmatched junction bases numbered 6, after V lost 2 bases and J lost 2 bases. This CDR3 spans 16 amino acids. Germline V gene data show CDR1 as SGHRS and CDR2 as YFSETQ. Here the CDR3 reads CASSLDGTSGTYEQYF. The CDR3 DNA reads as TGCGCCAGCAGCTTAGACGGGACTAGCGGAACCTACGAGCAGTACTTC.

The CDR3 loop reads CAITQGSTDTQYF. DNA for the CDR3: TGTGCCATCACACAGGGGTCCACAGATACGCAGTATTTT. The J gene is TRBJ2-3, the V gene TRBV10-3; TRBD1 aligns across 7 bases. V shed 7 bases and J 2 bases; nucleotides not matched to a gene: 3. Germline V gene data show CDR1 as ENHRY and CDR2 as SYGVKD. The CDR3 has 13 amino acids.

This chain joins TRBV5-1 and TRBJ2-1, with D possibly matching TRBD2 (6 bases). CDR1 is SGHRS and CDR2 is YFSETQ in the germline V gene. Trimming took off 4 bases at V and 0 bases at J, with 17 bases between the two ends. The CDR3 is 17 residues long. The CDR3 loop reads CASSPDVSGSSYNEQFF. The CDR3, as DNA: TGCGCCAGCAGCCCAGATGTGTCCGGGAGCTCCTACAATGAGCAGTTCTTC. Using reference TRBV5-1 and TRBJ2-1 for the parts outside the CDR3, the full variable domain is KAGVTQTPRYLIKTRGQQVTLSCSPISGHRSVSWYQQTPGQGLQFLFEYFSETQRNKGNFPGRFSGRQFSNSRSEMNVSTLELGDSALYLCASSPDVSGSSYNEQFFGPGTRLTVL.

This chain links TRBV9 with TRBJ2-3; TRBD2 matches at 7 bases. Germline V gene data show CDR1 as SGDLS and CDR2 as YYNGEE. CDR3 length: 15 residues. Losses at the gene ends were 0 bases for V and 6 bases for J; bases not matched to a gene: 7. The CDR3 spells CASSVVGRSYDTQYF. As DNA, the CDR3 is TGTGCCAGCAGCGTAGTCGGGAGGAGTTATGATACGCAGTATTTT.

The genes are TRBV7-2 and TRBJ2-1; 9 bases agree with TRBD2. Trimming removed 1 base from V and 4 bases from J; junction bases left unmatched: 11. CDR3 size: 18 residues. Germline V gene sequence: CDR1 SGHTA, CDR2 FQGNSA. This CDR3 reads CASSLVGMTSGSYNEQFF. CDR3 bases: TGTGCCAGCAGCTTAGTCGGTATGACTAGCGGATCTTACAATGAGCAGTTCTTC.

This chain connects TRBV27 to TRBJ2-2; TRBD1 aligns across 7 bases. Germline lookup yields CDR1 MNHEY and CDR2 SMNVEV (reference sequence). The CDR3 covers 15 residues. Losses at the gene ends were 5 bases for V and 3 bases for J; bases not matched to a gene: 6. The CDR3, as DNA: TGTGCCAGCAGTCGCCGACAGGGCTACACCGGGGAGCTGTTTTTT. Protein product: CASSRRQGYTGELFF.

This rearrangement joins TRBV10-1 to TRBJ1-5; no clear D. The germline V gene encodes CDR1 WNHNN and CDR2 SYGVQD (reference sequence). The CDR3 loop spans 12 amino acids. V was clipped by 0 bases and J by 7 bases, with 4 bases between them. The CDR3 bases are TGCGCCAGCAGTGAGTCGGGGCAGCCCCAGCATTTT. It codes for CASSESGQPQHF.

This clone was seen only a few times. The chain employs TRBV4-1 and TRBJ2-3; possibly TRBD1 or TRBD2 for D (6 bases each). V lost 4 bases and J 4 bases, leaving 12 bases between the germline ends. This CDR3 region has 14 residues. CDR1 and CDR2 (germline): MGHRA, YSYEKL. Written as DNA, the CDR3 is TGCGCCAGCAGCCGAGACCGGGGGCCAGATACGCAGTATTTT. Its translation: CASSRDRGPDTQYF.

V gene TRBV7-9 combines with J gene TRBJ2-2, with 7 positions matching TRBD2. In germline, CDR1 is SEHNR, CDR2 FQNEAQ (reference sequence). The V and J ends lost 8 bases and 1 base, in that order; junction bases with no gene match: 4. The CDR3 runs 14 residues. Written as DNA, the CDR3 is TGTGCCAGCGCCAAGCGGGAGAACACCGGGGAGCTGTTTTTT. This encodes CASAKRENTGELFF.

V is TRBV6-1 and J is TRBJ1-3; D might be TRBD1 (5 bases). The V end lost 6 bases, the J end lost 3 bases, and 15 bases lay between the germline ends. The CDR3 length is 15 residues. In germline, CDR1 is MNHNS, CDR2 SASEGT. The CDR3 protein is CASRRDGSLGNTIYF. CDR3 coding DNA: TGTGCCAGCAGACGGGACGGCTCCCTTGGAAACACCATATATTTT.

The V and J genes are TRBV5-5 and TRBJ1-3, with 8 positions matching TRBD1. J gave up 0 bases and V 5 bases, and 13 bases lay outside the gene matches. Germline V CDR1 and CDR2: SGHKS, YYEKEE (reference sequence). This CDR3 is 18 amino acids long. In nucleotides, the CDR3 is TGTGCCAGCAGACAAAGTCAGGGGGCCCCTCTCTCTGGAAACACCATATATTTT. Residues: CASRQSQGAPLSGNTIYF.

This chain connects TRBV6-5 to TRBJ2-3; D might be TRBD1 (6 bases). V lost 7 bases, J lost 9 bases, and 23 bases lay in between. Germline loops: CDR1 MNHEY, CDR2 SVGAGI. CDR3 length: 15 residues. The CDR3 coding sequence is TGTGCCAGCACTGAGGTATCTGGGGGCGCCGGGACGCAGTATTTT. This codes for CASTEVSGGAGTQYF.

The DNA for the CDR3 is TGTGCCAGCAGCGTAGGGGGTGCTAGTGGGCAAGAGACCCAGTACTTC. Its protein is CASSVGGASGQETQYF. The genes are TRBV9 and TRBJ2-5; D is uncertain. Germline CDR1 is SGDLS and CDR2 is YYNGEE. The V end lost 0 bases, the J end lost 2 bases, and 14 bases lay between the germline ends. The CDR3 is 16 residues long.

This rearrangement joins TRBV4-1 to TRBJ2-1; TRBD2 matches at 13 bases. Germline CDR1 reads MGHRA; CDR2 reads YSYEKL. The CDR3 has 16 residues. V lost 5 bases, J lost 7 bases, and 8 bases stayed unmatched. In DNA form, the CDR3 reads TGCGCCAGCAGCTCGGGACTAGCGGGATTGTGGAATGAGCAGTTCTTC. The encoded protein is CASSSGLAGLWNEQFF.

The chain recombines TRBV30 with TRBJ2-3; 7 bases match TRBD2. The J segment lost 5 bases and the V segment lost 0 bases, leaving 5 bases of the junction unmatched. The CDR3 is 14 residues long. The germline gives CDR1 GTSNPN, CDR2 SVGIG (reference sequence). The CDR3 here is CAWSVWEGQDTQYF. The CDR3, as DNA: TGTGCCTGGAGTGTTTGGGAGGGCCAAGATACGCAGTATTTT.

This clone was counted a single time. This rearrangement joins TRBV5-4 to TRBJ2-5, with TRBD2 matching 10 bases. Germline CDR1 reads SGHNT; CDR2 reads YYREEE (reference sequence). This CDR3 is 14 amino acids long. V was pared by 4 bases and J by 5 bases, with 5 bases of the junction left unmatched. The CDR3 sequence: CASSIKREGETQYF. In nucleotides, the CDR3 is TGTGCCAGCAGCATCAAGCGGGAGGGGGAGACCCAGTACTTC. The full variable domain, in which reference TRBV5-4 and TRBJ2-5 provide the parts outside the CDR3, is ETGVTQSPTHLIKTRGQQVTLRCSSQSGHNTVSWYQQALGQGPQFIFQYYREEENGRGNFPPRFSGLQFPNYSSELNVNALELDDSALYLCASSIKREGETQYFGPGTRLLVL.